This passage covers 15 T cell receptor beta chains from one sample sequenced in a study of T cells expressing NK-cell markers. From the 5' RACE reads, TCRdb lists one entry per CDR3 protein and no DNA. This sample's clone table lists around 180,000 distinct CDR3 sequences. The sequencing input was blood T cells: a sorted CD56 or NKG2C T cell subset, CD4+ or CD8+ T cells, or bulk PBMC T cells (not recorded which). Receptors were obtained from a man aged 18 to 69 in good health.

The chain joins TRBV19 to TRBJ1-2. The length of the CDR3 is 13 residues. CDR1 and CDR2 (germline): LNHDA, SQIVND (reference sequence). CDR3 amino acids: CASTTIENYGYTF.

The chain employs TRBV12-3 or TRBV12-4 and TRBJ2-1; TCRdb designates TRBD1, a call that cannot be tested without DNA. The CDR3 spans 16 residues. The CDR3 region is CASSSAGTGSPNEQFF.

The CDR3 loop is CARGAEPQETQYF. The V and J genes are TRBV21-1 and TRBJ2-5; absent DNA, TCRdb's TRBD1 call cannot be checked. TRBV21-1 is a documented pseudogene. This CDR3 has 13 residues.

The chain carries TRBV29-1 and TRBJ1-1; without DNA, the TCRdb call of TRBD1 cannot be checked. The CDR3 extends over 12 amino acids. Germline CDR1 is SQVTM and CDR2 is ANQGSEA. CDR3 sequence reads: CSVEGGAAEAFF. Variable domain in full (rest from reference TRBV29-1 and TRBJ1-1): SAVISQKPSRDICQRGTSLTIQCQVDSQVTMMFWYRQQPGQSLTLIATANQGSEATYESGFVIDKFPISRPNLTFSTLTVSNMSPEDSSIYLCSVEGGAAEAFFGQGTRLTVV.

The rearrangement links TRBV19 to TRBJ1-3; TCRdb names TRBD1, which stays unverified in the absence of DNA. The CDR3 covers 15 residues. CDR1 LNHDA and CDR2 SQIVND come from the germline V gene (reference sequence). Here the CDR3 reads CASSIGSGAGNTIYF.

The V and J genes are TRBV4-1 and TRBJ2-1; with no DNA, the TCRdb D assignment of TRBD2 cannot be verified. Germline V gives CDR1 MGHRA, CDR2 YSYEKL. The CDR3 runs to 16 residues. The CDR3 here is CASSQDRLAGTYEQFF.

The rearrangement uses TRBV4-1 and TRBJ2-7; TCRdb's D call, TRBD1, is unchecked because there is no DNA. Germline CDR1 MGHRA, CDR2 YSYEKL. The length of the CDR3 is 18 residues. The CDR3 here is CASSQDRQGSFGVYEQYF.

The genes are TRBV12-3 or TRBV12-4 and TRBJ2-7; without DNA, the TCRdb call of TRBD2 cannot be checked. There are 15 residues in the CDR3. The chain's CDR3 is CASSPSGGRTYEQYF.

J is TRBJ2-1 and V is TRBV24-1. CDR3 length: 13 amino acids. Germline V gene sequence: CDR1 KGHDR, CDR2 SFDVKD. The CDR3 loop is CATAFSAYNEQFF.

This chain uses TRBV6-5 with TRBJ1-2; lacking DNA, the TRBD1 call made by TCRdb goes unchecked. Germline V lookup: CDR1 MNHEY, CDR2 SVGAGI. CDR3 length: 14 residues. This CDR3 is CASSYFGQGNGYTF.

CDR3 in amino acids: CASSITQRGETQYF. The J gene is TRBJ2-5, the V gene TRBV12-3 or TRBV12-4; TCRdb gives TRBD1 as the D gene, but with no DNA this cannot be confirmed. CDR3 size: 14 residues.

The chain employs TRBV27 and TRBJ2-3; TCRdb lists TRBD1, though no DNA is available to test this call. Germline V gene lookup returns CDR1 MNHEY and CDR2 SMNVEV (reference sequence). The CDR3 runs 15 residues. CDR3 loop: CASSRRDKSTDTQYF.

The genes are TRBV29-1 and TRBJ1-2. This CDR3 comprises 12 residues. Germline V lookup: CDR1 SQVTM, CDR2 ANQGSEA. This CDR3 is CSVVRQGGGYTF.

V is TRBV15 and J is TRBJ1-3; the D gene TCRdb calls, TRBD1, cannot be checked with no DNA. In germline, CDR1 is LNHNV, CDR2 YYDKDF (reference sequence). This CDR3 spans 15 amino acids. The CDR3 here is CATSVRAGNGNTIYF. Using reference TRBV15 and TRBJ1-3 for the parts outside the CDR3, the full variable domain is DAMVIQNPRYQVTQFGKPVTLSCSQTLNHNVMYWYQQKSSQAPKLLFHYYDKDFNNEADTPDNFQSRRPNTSFCFLDIRSPGLGDTAMYLCATSVRAGNGNTIYFGEGSWLTVV.

The chain is built from TRBV7-9 and TRBJ2-5; TCRdb's assignment of TRBD1 cannot be checked, as there is no DNA. Germline lookup yields CDR1 SEHNR and CDR2 FQNEAQ (reference sequence). This CDR3 has 17 residues. Here the CDR3 reads CASSLENRDTPQETQYF.